This T cell receptor (beta chain) is drawn from a study of T cell responses to AZD1222 COVID-19 vaccine. Sequenced by immunoSEQ multiplex PCR; TCRdb stores in-frame clones only, minus some. The sample lists 150,000 to 180,000 clones; 90% to 95% were seen once. The V gene end was trimmed by 7 bases and the J gene end by 5 bases; junction bases not matched to a gene: 9. The CDR3 is 14 residues long. The germline V gene has CDR1 KGHDR and CDR2 SFDVKD. This clonotype was sampled from an adult who received the AZD1222 COVID-19 vaccine. The chain employs TRBV24-1 and TRBJ1-1; the match to TRBD1 covers 7 bases. The sample in question was peripheral blood, obtained 28 days after the second AZD1222 dose. CDR3 sequence reads: CATSGSGGRTEAFF. DNA of the CDR3: TGTGCCACCAGCGGATCAGGGGGGCGGACTGAAGCTTTCTTT.